This entry lists 18 T cell receptor beta chains sequenced from one sample in a study of blood T cell repertoires in COVID-19. Sequenced by immunoSEQ multiplex PCR; TCRdb stores in-frame clones only, minus some. Among roughly 100,000 clones, about 75% were seen once, and the ten largest hold about 5.9%. Source material: peripheral blood. The receptors were gathered from an elderly man with acute or convalescent COVID-19.

V is TRBV15 and J is TRBJ1-4, with D unresolved. The V gene lost 0 bases and the J gene lost 0 bases, with 11 bases spanning the gap. Germline V lookup: CDR1 LNHNV, CDR2 YYDKDF (reference sequence). CDR3 length: 17 residues. The CDR3 DNA sequence: TGTGCCACCAGCAGAGATTGGCAGGTAGCAACTAATGAAAAACTGTTTTTT. This sequence encodes CATSRDWQVATNEKLFF.

This clone was observed a few times. The chain combines TRBV7-3 with TRBJ2-6; D may be TRBD2 (5 bases). This CDR3 region has 14 residues. The V and J ends lost 5 bases and 2 bases respectively, with 7 bases between them. In germline, CDR1 is SGHTA, CDR2 FQGTGA. CDR3 region: CASSPGTGANVLTF. CDR3 sequence (DNA): TGTGCCAGCAGCCCCGGGACTGGGGCCAACGTCCTGACTTTC. Full variable domain (missing parts from reference TRBV7-3 and TRBJ2-6): GAGVSQTPSNKVTEKGKYVELRCDPISGHTALYWYRQSLGQGPEFLIYFQGTGAADDSGLPNDRFFAVRPEGSVSTLKIQRTERGDSAVYLCASSPGTGANVLTFGAGSRLTVL.

Only a few counts were recorded for this clone. Distinct nucleotide sequences in the sample also encode this CDR3. V usage is TRBV6-5 and J usage is TRBJ1-5, with D uncertain. Trimming pared 0 bases from V and 7 bases from J, leaving 7 bases between. This CDR3 is built from 13 residues. Germline V gene lookup returns CDR1 MNHEY and CDR2 SVGAGI. Written as DNA, the CDR3 is TGTGCCAGCAGTTACTCGGGCTCGCAGCCCCAGCATTTT. Its protein is CASSYSGSQPQHF.

Here the CDR3 reads CASTGGGPNTEAFF. CDR3 in DNA: TGTGCCAGCACCGGCGGGGGGCCGAACACTGAAGCTTTCTTT. V is TRBV6-5 and J is TRBJ1-1, with D perhaps matching TRBD1 (6 bases). V dropped 7 bases and J dropped 1 base, with 13 bases sitting between them. Germline V gene data show CDR1 as MNHEY and CDR2 as SVGAGI. The CDR3 is 14 amino acids.

V usage is TRBV29-1 and J usage is TRBJ2-3; 11 nucleotides agree with TRBD2. The CDR3 loop spans 13 amino acids. V lost 7 bases, J lost 8 bases, and 8 bases stayed unmatched. Germline CDR1 reads SQVTM; CDR2 reads ANQGSEA. The CDR3 loop reads CSAPTSGEFTQYF. Here the CDR3 DNA reads TGCAGCGCCCCGACTAGCGGGGAGTTTACGCAGTATTTT.

The chain is built from TRBV6-1 and TRBJ2-1, with 7 bases matching TRBD2. The J segment lost 9 bases and the V segment lost 3 bases, leaving 11 bases of the junction unmatched. CDR3 size: 15 residues. Germline V gene lookup returns CDR1 MNHNS and CDR2 SASEGT. CDR3 protein: CASSDIKSGNFEQFF. Here the CDR3 DNA reads TGTGCCAGCAGTGACATTAAGAGCGGGAATTTTGAGCAGTTCTTC.

The chain couples TRBV6-5 to TRBJ2-7; 7 nucleotides agree with TRBD2. CDR3 length equals 15 residues. V gave up 6 bases and J gave up 4 bases; unmatched junction bases: 12. The germline gives CDR1 MNHEY, CDR2 SVGAGI. CDR3 residues: CASSRLGEGKYEQYF. DNA for the CDR3: TGTGCCAGCAGCCGACTGGGGGAGGGGAAATACGAGCAGTACTTC.

This clone has only one observation. This rearrangement joins TRBV6-2 or TRBV6-3 to TRBJ2-3; TRBD1 agrees at 7 bases. Losses at the gene ends were 2 bases for V and 4 bases for J; bases not matched to a gene: 3. CDR1 MNHEY and CDR2 SVGEGT come from the germline V gene. This CDR3 has 14 residues. The CDR3 DNA follows: TGTGCCAGCAGTTACGACAGGGCGGCAGATACGCAGTATTTT. Protein sequence: CASSYDRAADTQYF.

V is TRBV9 and J is TRBJ1-5, with D tentatively TRBD1 (5 bases). The CDR3 loop spans 15 amino acids. Trimming took 5 bases from V and 2 from J, leaving 14 bases between them. Per germline, CDR1 SGDLS and CDR2 YYNGEE. The CDR3 region has the DNA TGTGCCAGCAGTCCTGACAGTACAGGCAATCAGCCCCAGCATTTT. It codes for CASSPDSTGNQPQHF.

This chain connects TRBV29-1 to TRBJ2-1, with D tentatively TRBD1 (5 bases). The germline V gene has CDR1 SQVTM and CDR2 ANQGSEA. Trimming removed 0 bases from V and 3 bases from J, with 9 bases in between. There are 14 residues in the CDR3. This chain's CDR3 is CSVEEQESYNEQFF. The CDR3 nucleotides are TGCAGCGTTGAAGAACAGGAAAGCTACAATGAGCAGTTCTTC.

The rearrangement links TRBV3-1 (or the pseudogene TRBV3-2) to TRBJ2-3, with 7 bases fitting TRBD2. The CDR3 covers 16 residues. CDR1 LGHDT and CDR2 YNNKEL come from the germline V gene (reference sequence). With 1 base clipped from V and 2 bases from J, the junction kept 6 bases outside the gene matches. This CDR3 reads CASSQVVLAATDTQYF. As DNA, the CDR3 is TGTGCCAGCAGCCAAGTCGTCCTAGCGGCCACAGATACGCAGTATTTT.

This sequence joins TRBV14 and TRBJ1-2; 7 bases line up with TRBD1. The CDR3 spans 17 residues. V was clipped by 0 bases and J by 4 bases; unmatched bases: 11. Germline V gene data show CDR1 as SGHDN and CDR2 as FVKESK. The CDR3 region has the DNA TGTGCCAGCAGCCAAGATTGGGGACCGGGACAGAGCTATGGCTACACCTTC. It yields the protein CASSQDWGPGQSYGYTF. The full variable domain, with the rest looked up from reference TRBV14 and TRBJ1-2, is EAGVTQFPSHSVIEKGQTVTLRCDPISGHDNLYWYRRVMGKEIKFLLHFVKESKQDESGMPNNRFLAERTGGTYSTLKVQPAELEDSGVYFCASSQDWGPGQSYGYTFGSGTRLTVV.

This CDR3 is CASRGPGTGAYNSPLHF. The CDR3 DNA is TGTGCCAGCAGGGGTCCCGGGACAGGGGCCTATAATTCACCCCTCCACTTT. The V call is TRBV28, the J call TRBJ1-6; 10 nucleotides agree with TRBD1. The ends lost 6 bases at V and 2 bases at J; junction bases unmatched: 7. The length of the CDR3 is 17 residues. CDR1 and CDR2 from the germline V gene are MDHEN and SYDVKM.

The chain employs TRBV6-5 and TRBJ2-7; 8 bases align to TRBD1. Trimming cost V 5 bases and J 3 bases; bases outside gene matches: 6. CDR1 and CDR2 (germline): MNHEY, SVGAGI. The CDR3 totals 14 residues. The CDR3 is CASSTGTGDYEQYF. In DNA form, the CDR3 reads TGTGCCAGCAGTACCGGGACAGGAGACTACGAGCAGTACTTC.

The chain couples TRBV9 to TRBJ2-1; D is unclear. This CDR3 is 15 amino acids long. The V end lost 0 bases, the J end lost 4 bases, and 11 bases lay between the germline ends. Germline CDR1 reads SGDLS; CDR2 reads YYNGEE. Here the CDR3 DNA reads TGTGCCAGCAGCGTAGCCCTTGTAGCATACAATGAGCAGTTCTTC. Translating gives CASSVALVAYNEQFF.

The rearrangement links TRBV9 to TRBJ2-3; possibly TRBD2 for D (6 bases). The V end was cut by 4 bases, the J end by 0 bases, with 27 bases between. This CDR3 is built from 20 residues. Germline CDR1 SGDLS, CDR2 YYNGEE. CDR3 sequence (DNA): TGTGCCAGCAGCACCCCTAGGGGTTTAGCGGCCCCCGCTAGCACAGATACGCAGTATTTT. It yields the protein CASSTPRGLAAPASTDTQYF.

The rearrangement uses TRBV5-8 and TRBJ2-5; 8 bases are shared with TRBD1. Germline V CDR1 and CDR2: SGHTS, YDEGEE. The V and J ends lost 3 bases and 4 bases, in that order; junction bases with no gene match: 5. The CDR3 has 14 amino acids. The CDR3 spells CASSSGQGRETQYF. CDR3 sequence (DNA): TGTGCCAGCAGCTCCGGACAGGGAAGAGAGACCCAGTACTTC.

This clone was counted a few times. This sequence joins TRBV2 and TRBJ1-1; TRBD1 matches 7 bases. With V trimmed by 7 bases and J by 4 bases, 12 bases remained unmatched. The CDR3 has 15 amino acids. CDR1 is SNHLY and CDR2 is FYNNEI in the germline V gene. CDR3 bases: TGTGCCAGCAAAGGGGCCAGGGGGGTTTTCACTGAAGCTTTCTTT. It translates to CASKGARGVFTEAFF.